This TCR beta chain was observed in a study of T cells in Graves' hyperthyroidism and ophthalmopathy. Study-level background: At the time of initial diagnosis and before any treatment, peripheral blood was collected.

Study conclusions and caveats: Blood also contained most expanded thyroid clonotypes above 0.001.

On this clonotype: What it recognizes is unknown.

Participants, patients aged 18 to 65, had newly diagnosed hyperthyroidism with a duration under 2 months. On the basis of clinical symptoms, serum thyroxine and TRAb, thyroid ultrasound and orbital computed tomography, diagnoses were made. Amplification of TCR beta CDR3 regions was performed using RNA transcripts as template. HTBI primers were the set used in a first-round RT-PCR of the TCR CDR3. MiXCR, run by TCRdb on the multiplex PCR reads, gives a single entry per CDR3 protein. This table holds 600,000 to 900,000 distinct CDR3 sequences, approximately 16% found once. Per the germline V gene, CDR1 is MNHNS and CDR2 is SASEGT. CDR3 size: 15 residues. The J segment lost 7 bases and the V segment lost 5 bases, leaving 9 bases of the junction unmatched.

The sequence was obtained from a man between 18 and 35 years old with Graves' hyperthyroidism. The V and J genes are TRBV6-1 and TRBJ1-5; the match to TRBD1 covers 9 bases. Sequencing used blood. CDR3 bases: TGTGCCAGCAGTTCACGGACAGGGGTAGGGCAGCCCCAGCATTTT. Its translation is CASSSRTGVGQPQHF.